Below, one T cell receptor (beta chain) is given with its context. These data come from a study of blood T cell repertoires in COVID-19. The overall study: Acute-phase and convalescent COVID-19 samples originated in the United States, Italy and Spain.

TCRdb's copy holds only in-frame clones and misses some; the assay was immunoSEQ multiplex PCR. In the table there are about 55,000 clones, roughly 85% of which are singletons. The sample was peripheral blood. The TCR sequence derives from a human donor in a cohort sampled during active or convalescent COVID-19.

The CDR3 protein is CAWSLTGGNQPQHF. The CDR3 DNA is TGTGCCTGGTCCCTCACAGGGGGCAATCAGCCCCAGCATTTT. The chain combines TRBV30 with TRBJ1-5; 7 positions agree with TRBD1. The germline gives CDR1 GTSNPN, CDR2 SVGIG (reference sequence). V was pared by 5 bases and J by 2 bases, with 6 bases of the junction left unmatched. There are 14 residues in the CDR3. Full variable domain (remainder filled in from reference TRBV30 and TRBJ1-5): SQTIHQWPATLVQPVGSPLSLECTVEGTSNPNLYWYRQAAGRGLQLLFYSVGIGQISSEVPQNLSASRPQDRQFILSSKKLLLSDSGFYLCAWSLTGGNQPQHFGDGTRLSIL.